This passage covers 7 T cell receptor beta chains from one sample sequenced in a study of human T cells and chemical hapten exposure. The sample's time point: patch test 3, about 24 weeks after DPC sensitization. Treatment denoted: therapeutic diphenylcyclopropenone sensitization with weekly scalp DPC. TCRdb ran MiXCR on the RACE reads and lists one entry per CDR3 protein. The sample consists of about 120,000 distinct CDR3 sequences, 11% of them appearing once. Sequencing was performed on whole blood, taken in connection with sensitization to the hapten diphenylcyclopropenone (DPC). The receptors shown here come from a woman aged 50 to 65 with alopecia areata. Some clones in this sample may be carry-over from other donors' samples.

This clonotype was recorded a few times. The chain links TRBV2 to TRBJ1-1; D gene unclear. Trimming shortened V by 4 bases and J by 4 bases, and 13 bases separated the two germline ends. The CDR3 has 14 amino acids. Germline CDR1 and CDR2: SNHLY and FYNNEI. CDR3 sequence: CASSGPKIGTEAFF. CDR3 in DNA: TGTGCCAGCAGTGGACCCAAAATCGGCACTGAAGCTTTCTTT.

The chain employs TRBV3-1 and TRBJ1-1; possible D gene TRBD1, 6 bases. The V end was cut by 0 bases, the J end by 8 bases, with 13 bases between. The V gene's germline CDR1 is LGHDT and CDR2 YNNKEL (reference sequence). This CDR3 spans 14 amino acids. CDR3: CASSQETQGHEAFF. CDR3 DNA: TGTGCCAGCAGCCAAGAAACACAGGGACACGAAGCTTTCTTT.

This clonotype showed up just a few times. The rearrangement joins TRBV2 to TRBJ1-3; TRBD1 matches at 9 bases. CDR1 is SNHLY and CDR2 is FYNNEI in the germline V gene. CDR3 length equals 15 residues. The junction had 3 bases not matched to a gene; V was cut back by 6 bases and J by 0 bases. CDR3 bases: TGTGCCAGCAGAGCGGACAGGGGCTCTGGAAACACCATATATTTT. This translates into CASRADRGSGNTIYF. Combining the CDR3 with reference TRBV2 and TRBJ1-3 gives the whole variable domain EPEVTQTPSHQVTQMGQEVILRCVPISNHLYFYWYRQILGQKVEFLVSFYNNEISEKSEIFDDQFSVERPDGSNFTLKIRSTKLEDSAMYFCASRADRGSGNTIYFGEGSWLTVV.

This clonotype came up many times. The rearrangement uses TRBV11-2 and TRBJ2-1; D is uncertain. Trimming cost V 5 bases and J 4 bases, with 12 bases left between them. Germline loops: CDR1 SGHAT, CDR2 FQNNGV. This CDR3 is 14 amino acids long. CDR3 sequence: CASSPVVGYNEQFF. CDR3 in DNA: TGTGCCAGCAGCCCCGTAGTAGGTTACAATGAGCAGTTCTTC.

This clonotype has only a few counts. The V call is TRBV20-1, the J call TRBJ2-7; 11 nucleotides align to TRBD1. V shed 5 bases, J shed 4 bases, and the junction held 4 bases outside the gene matches. CDR1 DFQATT and CDR2 SNEGSKA come from the germline V gene (reference sequence). This CDR3 has 13 residues. The CDR3 is CSAHRDRGYEQYF. The CDR3 DNA sequence: TGCAGTGCTCATAGGGACAGGGGGTACGAGCAGTACTTC.

In its sample, this clonotype was seen many times. The V call is TRBV18, the J call TRBJ2-7; weak D call: TRBD2 (5 bases). The CDR3 spans 14 residues. Germline V gives CDR1 KGHSH, CDR2 LQKENI. V was cut by 3 bases and J by 4 bases, with 13 bases left in between. CDR3 in DNA: TGTGCCAGCTCACCCCCGGGCCCGGGGTACGAGCAGTACTTC. This sequence encodes CASSPPGPGYEQYF.

This clonotype was picked up a small number of times. DNA of the CDR3: TGTGCCAGCAGCTTATATCAGTGGCGGAGCGGGGGGGCTGAAGATACGCAGTATTTT. Residues: CASSLYQWRSGGAEDTQYF. This rearrangement joins TRBV11-1 to TRBJ2-3, with 10 bases matching TRBD2. Germline V gives CDR1 SGHAT, CDR2 FQDESV (reference sequence). V lost 2 bases and J lost 5; bases outside the gene matches: 16. The CDR3 spans 19 residues. Using reference TRBV11-1 and TRBJ2-3 for the parts outside the CDR3, the full variable domain is EAEVAQSPRYKITEKSQAVAFWCDPISGHATLYWYRQILGQGPELLVQFQDESVVDDSQLPKDRFSAERLKGVDSTLKIQPAELGDSAMYLCASSLYQWRSGGAEDTQYFGPGTRLTVL.